The 10 T cell receptor beta chains in this list originate from one sample, sequenced in a study of blood T cell repertoires in COVID-19. The protocol was immunoSEQ multiplex PCR, while the TCRdb copy is restricted to in-frame clones and leaves out a portion. The sample includes around 110,000 clones, more than 80% of them seen just once. Sample: peripheral blood. These receptors came from a woman aged 55-75 years with acute or convalescent COVID-19.

The gene calls are TRBV3-1 (or the pseudogene TRBV3-2) and TRBJ1-1; TRBD1 is a possible D gene (6 bases). Germline assignment: CDR1 LGHDT and CDR2 YNNKEL (reference sequence). V lost 3 bases to trimming and J lost 1 base, with 9 bases between them. The CDR3 runs to 14 residues. Written as DNA, the CDR3 is TGTGCCAGCAGCCAGTCGGACAGGAACACTGAAGCTTTCTTT. This encodes CASSQSDRNTEAFF.

Turning to this clone: Other DNA sequences in this sample translate to the same CDR3. V and J are TRBV5-1 and TRBJ1-1; D is undetermined. The CDR3 is 13 amino acids. Germline loops: CDR1 SGHRS, CDR2 YFSETQ. The V end was cut by 6 bases, the J end by 4 bases, with 13 bases between. CDR3 sequence: CASMLRGGTEAFF. DNA of the CDR3: TGCGCCAGCATGCTTAGAGGTGGCACTGAAGCTTTCTTT.

V usage is TRBV4-2 and J usage is TRBJ1-6; a weak D match, TRBD1 (6 bases). Trimming shortened V by 1 base and J by 5 bases, and 9 bases separated the two germline ends. CDR3 length: 15 amino acids. Germline CDR1 is LGHNA and CDR2 is YNFKEQ. DNA for the CDR3: TGTGCCAGCAGCCAAGGGGCAGGGGATAATTCACCCCTCCACTTT. Encoded protein: CASSQGAGDNSPLHF.

V is TRBV4-1 and J is TRBJ1-2, with unresolved D. The V end was cut by 3 bases, the J end by 8 bases, with 16 bases between. Germline CDR1 MGHRA, CDR2 YSYEKL. CDR3 size: 14 residues. CDR3 coding DNA: TGCGCCAGCAGCCACTCGTCGGGGAAGGGAGGCTACACCTTC. As protein: CASSHSSGKGGYTF.

The V gene is TRBV5-1, the J gene TRBJ1-4, with D hard to call. Germline CDR1 reads SGHRS; CDR2 reads YFSETQ. The CDR3 is 15 residues long. The germline V and J ends were trimmed by 0 bases and 0 bases, with 6 bases remaining between them. CDR3 protein: CASSLGQTTNEKLFF. In nucleotides, the CDR3 is TGCGCCAGCAGCTTGGGCCAGACAACTAATGAAAAACTGTTTTTT.

The V and J genes are TRBV6-1 and TRBJ1-4, with a possible D match to TRBD1 (5 bases). The CDR3 extends over 16 amino acids. The V end lost 4 bases, the J end lost 2 bases, and 14 bases lay between the germline ends. Germline V CDR1 and CDR2: MNHNS, SASEGT. This CDR3 reads CASSVGEGTTNEKLFF. In DNA, the CDR3 is TGTGCCAGCAGTGTGGGGGAGGGTACGACTAATGAAAAACTGTTTTTT.

This clone came up a few times. CDR3: CASSRWEDTEAFF. Written as DNA, the CDR3 is TGTGCCAGTAGTCGGTGGGAGGACACTGAAGCTTTCTTT. The V gene is TRBV19, the J gene TRBJ1-1; D gene uncertain. The CDR3 has 13 residues. Trimming removed 5 bases at V and 3 bases at J, with 10 bases between. Looked up from germline, CDR1 is LNHDA and CDR2 is SQIVND (reference sequence).

The chain couples TRBV3-1 (or the pseudogene TRBV3-2) to TRBJ1-4, with D possibly being TRBD1 (6 bases). Between the trimmed V and J ends, which lost 0 bases and 8 bases, there was a span of 13 bases. From germline, CDR1 is LGHDT and CDR2 YNNKEL (reference sequence). The CDR3 is 15 residues long. The DNA for the CDR3 is TGTGCCAGCAGCCAAGAACTGACAGGTTGGGAAAAACTGTTTTTT. Residues: CASSQELTGWEKLFF.

This chain links TRBV5-6 with TRBJ2-4; unclear D gene. Trimming took off 2 bases at V and 0 bases at J, with 15 bases between the two ends. Looked up from germline, CDR1 is SGHDT and CDR2 is YYEEEE. The CDR3 length is 17 residues. The CDR3 nucleotides are TGTGCCAGCAGCTTCATCTTTAGCAGCCTAGCCAAAAACATTCAGTACTTC. Protein product: CASSFIFSSLAKNIQYF.

The rearrangement joins TRBV5-1 to TRBJ2-7; perhaps TRBD1 as D (6 bases). Trimming cost V 4 bases and J 2 bases, with 13 bases left between them. Germline V gene data show CDR1 as SGHRS and CDR2 as YFSETQ. The CDR3 runs to 14 residues. The CDR3 loop reads CASSEPTGPYEQYF. The DNA for the CDR3 is TGCGCCAGCAGCGAACCGACAGGTCCCTACGAGCAGTACTTC.